This T cell receptor (beta chain) was identified in a study of shared clonotypes between healthy human individuals. This clone was found a few times. Its target is unknown. Genomic DNA from unsorted samples was obtained from 83 million or so PBMCs (per sample). Profiling relied on immunoSEQ multiplex PCR, and the TCRdb table lists in-frame clones only, not all of them. The sample records a few hundred thousand clones, roughly three quarters being singletons. Study-level findings and limits: The authors sampled blood alone, and tissue repertoires likely differ.

Germline V gives CDR1 MNHEY, CDR2 SMNVEV (reference sequence). This CDR3 region has 15 residues. With V trimmed by 5 bases and J by 5 bases, 7 bases remained unmatched. Specimen: PBMCs. The TCR originated in a woman between 35 and 50 years old in good health. Some clones in this sample may be carry-over from other donors' samples. This rearrangement joins TRBV27 to TRBJ2-3; the match to TRBD1 covers 10 bases. CDR3 coding DNA: TGTGCCAGCAGTACCCCGGGACAGGGGAGAGATACGCAGTATTTT. Amino acids: CASSTPGQGRDTQYF.